This TCR beta chain was profiled in a study of blood T cell repertoires in COVID-19. Study-wide context: Specimens from acute and convalescent COVID-19 originated in the United States, Italy and Spain. Sources were T cells, B-cell-depleted T cells, or PBMCs; the material itself was cDNA or gDNA.

Germline V gene sequence: CDR1 MNHEY, CDR2 SVGAGI. CDR3 length: 15 amino acids. V shed 7 bases, J shed 5 bases, and the junction held 7 bases outside the gene matches. Per the authors' pipeline: Amplification from reference gene primers served as the basis for estimated nucleated cell counts. Clones were read by immunoSEQ multiplex PCR, and TCRdb kept only the in-frame ones, dropping some. V and J calls and clone size are given by that table; D and trimming were obtained from the DNA. In the table there are about 120,000 clones, almost 85% of which are singletons. The origin of this receptor is a man aged 65 to 85 with active or convalescent COVID-19. This sequence joins TRBV6-5 and TRBJ2-2; 10 nucleotides align to TRBD1. Source material: peripheral blood. The CDR3 region is CASNTGTGATGELFF. The CDR3 DNA reads TGTGCCAGCAATACCGGGACAGGGGCGACCGGGGAGCTGTTTTTT.